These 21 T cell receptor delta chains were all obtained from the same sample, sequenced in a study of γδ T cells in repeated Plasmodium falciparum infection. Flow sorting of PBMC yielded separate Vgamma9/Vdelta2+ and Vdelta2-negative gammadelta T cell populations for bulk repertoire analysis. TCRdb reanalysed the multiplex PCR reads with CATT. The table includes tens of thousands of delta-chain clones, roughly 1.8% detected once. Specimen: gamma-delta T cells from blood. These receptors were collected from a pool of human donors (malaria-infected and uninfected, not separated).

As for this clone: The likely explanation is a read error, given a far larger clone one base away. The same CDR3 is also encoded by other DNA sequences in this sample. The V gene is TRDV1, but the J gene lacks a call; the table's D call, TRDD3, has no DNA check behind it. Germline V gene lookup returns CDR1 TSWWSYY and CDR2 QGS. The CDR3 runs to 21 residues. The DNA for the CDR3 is TGTGCTCTTGGGGATACGACTCATTGGGGATACCCAGCTTTAGGGACCGATAAACTCATCTTC. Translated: CALGDTTHWGYPALGTDKLIF.

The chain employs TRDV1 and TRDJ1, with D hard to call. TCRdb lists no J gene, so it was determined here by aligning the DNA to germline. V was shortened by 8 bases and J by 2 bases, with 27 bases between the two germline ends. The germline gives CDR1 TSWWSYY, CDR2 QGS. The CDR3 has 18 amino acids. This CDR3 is CALRNISPPGAVTDKLIF. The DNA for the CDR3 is TGTGCTCTTAGGAACATATCCCCCCCCGGGGCTGTTACCGATAAACTCATCTTT.

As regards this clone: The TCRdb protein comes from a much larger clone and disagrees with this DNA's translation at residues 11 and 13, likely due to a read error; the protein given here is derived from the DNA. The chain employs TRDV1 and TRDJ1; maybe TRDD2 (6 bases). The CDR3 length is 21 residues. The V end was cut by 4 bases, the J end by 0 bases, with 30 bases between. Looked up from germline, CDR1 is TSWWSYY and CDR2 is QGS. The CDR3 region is CALGVQGWLLPRASYTDKLIF. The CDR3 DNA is TGTGCTCTTGGGGTTCAAGGGTGGCTCCTACCTCGTGCTTCGTACACCGATAAACTCATCTTT.

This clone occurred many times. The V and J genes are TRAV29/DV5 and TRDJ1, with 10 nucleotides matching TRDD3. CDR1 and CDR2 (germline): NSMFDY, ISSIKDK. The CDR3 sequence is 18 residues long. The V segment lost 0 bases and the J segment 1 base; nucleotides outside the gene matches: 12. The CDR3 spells CAASARLPGGYLTDKLIF. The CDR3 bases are TGTGCAGCAAGCGCGCGACTACCTGGGGGATATCTCACCGATAAACTCATCTTT. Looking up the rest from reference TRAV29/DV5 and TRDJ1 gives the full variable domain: DQQVKQNSPSLSVQEGRISILNCDYTNSMFDYFLWYKKYPAEGPTFLISISSIKDKNEDGRFTVFLNKSAKHLSLHIVPSQPGDSAVYFCAASARLPGGYLTDKLIFGKGTRVTVEP.

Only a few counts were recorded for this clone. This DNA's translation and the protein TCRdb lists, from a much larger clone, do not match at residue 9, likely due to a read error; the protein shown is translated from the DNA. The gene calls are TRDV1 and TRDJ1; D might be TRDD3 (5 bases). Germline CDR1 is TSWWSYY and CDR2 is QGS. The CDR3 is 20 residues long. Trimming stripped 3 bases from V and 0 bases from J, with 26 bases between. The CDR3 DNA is TGTGCTCTTGGGGACCCAAGCTGGGAGCAACCCCGGGGGTACACCGATAAACTCATCTTT. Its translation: CALGDPSWEQPRGYTDKLIF.

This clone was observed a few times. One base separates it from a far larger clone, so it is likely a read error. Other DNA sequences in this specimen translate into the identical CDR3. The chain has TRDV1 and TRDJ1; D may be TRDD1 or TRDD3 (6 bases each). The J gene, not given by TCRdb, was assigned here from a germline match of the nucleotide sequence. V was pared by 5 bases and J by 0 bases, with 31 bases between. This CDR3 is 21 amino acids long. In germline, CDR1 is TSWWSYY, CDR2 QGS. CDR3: CALGSPPGKYGSGADTDKLIF. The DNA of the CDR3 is TGTGCTCTTGGGTCCCCTCCAGGGAAATATGGTTCTGGGGCCGACACCGATAAACTCATCTTT.

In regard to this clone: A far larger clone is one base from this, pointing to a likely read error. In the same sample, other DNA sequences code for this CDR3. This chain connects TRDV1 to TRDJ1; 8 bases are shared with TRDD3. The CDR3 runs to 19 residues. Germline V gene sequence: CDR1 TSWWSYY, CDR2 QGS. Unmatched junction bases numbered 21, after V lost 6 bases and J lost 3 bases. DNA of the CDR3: TGTGCTCTTGGACGGGATCGTCCACGTACTGGGGGTTACGCCGATAAACTCATCTTT. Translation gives CALGRDRPRTGGYADKLIF.

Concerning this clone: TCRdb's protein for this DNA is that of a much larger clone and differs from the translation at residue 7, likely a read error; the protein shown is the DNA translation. The CDR3 coding sequence is TGTGCCTGTGACACCGGGGACTTTTTGCTGGGGGACGCCAGGAAAAGACCCACCGATAAACTCATCTTT. Translation gives CACDTGDFLLGDARKRPTDKLIF. The chain has TRDV2 and TRDJ1; TRDD3 matches 8 bases. The J gene was missing in TCRdb and was found by matching the end of the DNA to germline. Germline trimming cut 0 bases from V and 1 base from J; bases unmatched to any gene: 27. Per germline, CDR1 GEAIGNYY and CDR2 EKD. The CDR3 totals 23 residues.

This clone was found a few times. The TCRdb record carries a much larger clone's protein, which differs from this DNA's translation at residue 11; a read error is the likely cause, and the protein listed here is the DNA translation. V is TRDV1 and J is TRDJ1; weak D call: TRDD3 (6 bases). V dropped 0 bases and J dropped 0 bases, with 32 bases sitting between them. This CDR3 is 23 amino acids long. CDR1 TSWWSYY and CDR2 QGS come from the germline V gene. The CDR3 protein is CALGELYSHPSRGSLPYTDKLIF. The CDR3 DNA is TGTGCTCTTGGGGAACTCTACTCCCATCCCTCCCGGGGATCCCTACCGTACACCGATAAACTCATCTTT.

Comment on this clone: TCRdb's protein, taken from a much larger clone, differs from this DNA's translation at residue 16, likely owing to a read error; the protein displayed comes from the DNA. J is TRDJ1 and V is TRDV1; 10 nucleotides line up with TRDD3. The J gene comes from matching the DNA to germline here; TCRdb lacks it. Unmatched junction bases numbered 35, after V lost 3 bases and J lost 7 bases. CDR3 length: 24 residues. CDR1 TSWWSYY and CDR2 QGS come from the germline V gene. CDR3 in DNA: TGTGCTCTTGGGGATCGGCACCCCACTTTTTACACAACCCCCGTACCGGGGGATACGGCTAAACTCATCTTT. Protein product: CALGDRHPTFYTTPVPGDTAKLIF.

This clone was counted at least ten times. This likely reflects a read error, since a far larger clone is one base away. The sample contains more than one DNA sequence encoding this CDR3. The CDR3 here is CALGERTDKLIF. The CDR3 coding sequence is TGTGCTCTTGGGGAACGAACCGACAAACTCATCTTT. The rearrangement joins TRDV1 to TRDJ1; unclear D gene. Germline loops: CDR1 TSWWSYY, CDR2 QGS. This CDR3 region has 12 residues.

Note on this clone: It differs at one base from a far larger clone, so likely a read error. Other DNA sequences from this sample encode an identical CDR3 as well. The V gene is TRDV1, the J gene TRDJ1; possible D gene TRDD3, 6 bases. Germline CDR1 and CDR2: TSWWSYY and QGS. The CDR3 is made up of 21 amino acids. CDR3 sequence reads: CALGELIRPTTRRYGADKLIF. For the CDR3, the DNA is TGTGCTCTTGGGGAACTAATCAGACCTACAACAAGGAGATACGGGGCCGATAAGCTCATCTTT.

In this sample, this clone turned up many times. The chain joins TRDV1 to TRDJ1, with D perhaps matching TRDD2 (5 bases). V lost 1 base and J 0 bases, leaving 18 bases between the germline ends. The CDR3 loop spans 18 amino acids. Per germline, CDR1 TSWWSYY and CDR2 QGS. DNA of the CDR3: TGTGCTCTTGGGGAACCCCTACGGTGGGTCAAGTACACCGATAAACTCATCTTT. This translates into CALGEPLRWVKYTDKLIF.

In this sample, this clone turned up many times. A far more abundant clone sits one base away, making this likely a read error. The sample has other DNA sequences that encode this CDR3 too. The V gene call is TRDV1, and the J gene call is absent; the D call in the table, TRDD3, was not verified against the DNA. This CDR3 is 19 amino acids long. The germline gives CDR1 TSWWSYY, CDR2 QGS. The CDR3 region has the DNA TGTGCTCTTGGGGAATTCTTACCCGTTACTGGGGGATGGGCCGATAAACTCATCTTC. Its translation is CALGEFLPVTGGWADKLIF.

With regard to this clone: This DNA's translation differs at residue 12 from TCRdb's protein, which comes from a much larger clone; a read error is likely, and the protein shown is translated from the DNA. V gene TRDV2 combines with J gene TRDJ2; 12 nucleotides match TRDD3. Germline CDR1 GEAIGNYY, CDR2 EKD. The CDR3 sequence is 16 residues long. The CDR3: CACDRLGDTLTEQLFF. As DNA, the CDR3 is TGTGCCTGTGACAGACTGGGGGATACTTTGACAGAACAACTCTTCTTT.

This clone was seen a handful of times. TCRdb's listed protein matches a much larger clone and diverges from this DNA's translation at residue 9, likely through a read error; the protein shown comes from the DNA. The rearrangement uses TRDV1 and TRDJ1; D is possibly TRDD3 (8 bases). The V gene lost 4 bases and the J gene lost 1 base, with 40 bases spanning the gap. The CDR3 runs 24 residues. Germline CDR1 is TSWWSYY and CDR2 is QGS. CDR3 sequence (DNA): TGTGCTCTTGGGGCTTTTTCCTACCCGAGAATGTACTGGGGGCCCCTCCCTGCCACCGATAAACTCATCTTT. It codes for CALGAFSYPRMYWGPLPATDKLIF.

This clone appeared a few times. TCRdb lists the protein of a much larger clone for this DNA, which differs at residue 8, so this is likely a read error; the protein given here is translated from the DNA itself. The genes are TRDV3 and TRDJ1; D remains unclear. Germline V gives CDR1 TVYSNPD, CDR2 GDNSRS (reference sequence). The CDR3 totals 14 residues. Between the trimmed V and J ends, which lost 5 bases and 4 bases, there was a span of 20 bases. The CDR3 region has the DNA TGTGCCATAAACATTCCCCCGGAGAGCGATAAACTCATCTTT. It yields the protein CAINIPPESDKLIF. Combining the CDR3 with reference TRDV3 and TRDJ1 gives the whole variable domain CDKVTQSSPDQTVASGSEVVLLCTYDTVYSNPDLFWYRIRPDYSFQFVFYGDNSRSEGADFTQGRFSVKHILTQKAFHLVISPVRTEDSATYYCAINIPPESDKLIFGKGTRVTVEP.

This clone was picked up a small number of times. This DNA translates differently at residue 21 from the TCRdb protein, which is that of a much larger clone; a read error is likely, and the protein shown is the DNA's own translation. The CDR3 region has the DNA TGTGCCTTCCGTGGAACCTACTTTTCCTACCTACTGGGGTTTCGGGGTACCGATAAACTCACCTTT. It codes for CAFRGTYFSYLLGFRGTDKLTF. For the V gene the call is TRDV3; the J gene has no call; the D segment call TRDD3 is taken from the table without a DNA check. Germline CDR1 and CDR2: TVYSNPD and GDNSRS (reference sequence). The CDR3 sequence is 22 residues long.

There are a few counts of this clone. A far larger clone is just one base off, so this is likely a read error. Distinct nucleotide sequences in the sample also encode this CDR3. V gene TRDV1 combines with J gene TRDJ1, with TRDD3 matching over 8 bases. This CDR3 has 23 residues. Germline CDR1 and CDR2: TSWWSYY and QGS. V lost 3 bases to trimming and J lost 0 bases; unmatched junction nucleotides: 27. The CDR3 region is CALGELGLRPNVLGAMYTDKLIF. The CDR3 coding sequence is TGTGCTCTTGGGGAGCTGGGACTACGCCCTAACGTACTGGGGGCTATGTACACCGATAAACTCATCTTT.

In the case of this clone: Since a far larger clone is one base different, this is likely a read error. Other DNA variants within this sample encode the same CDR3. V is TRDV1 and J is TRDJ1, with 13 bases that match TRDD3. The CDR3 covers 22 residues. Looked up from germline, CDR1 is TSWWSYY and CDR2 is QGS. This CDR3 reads CALGELRRYWGIRYPNTDKLIF. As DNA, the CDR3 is TGTGCTCTTGGGGAACTACGGCGATACTGGGGGATACGCTATCCTAACACCGATAAGCTCATCTTT.

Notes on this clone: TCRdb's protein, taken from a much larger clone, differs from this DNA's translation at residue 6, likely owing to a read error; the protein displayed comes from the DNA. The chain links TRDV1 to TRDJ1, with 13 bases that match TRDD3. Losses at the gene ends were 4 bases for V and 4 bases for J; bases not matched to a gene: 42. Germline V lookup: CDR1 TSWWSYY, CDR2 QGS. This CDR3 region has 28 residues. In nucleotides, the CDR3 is TGTGCTCTTGGGGTCTCCTCAAGCGGGCCCATCATGTACTGGGGGATACGCGCAGTTGGGCTTCATTACGATAAACTCATCTTT. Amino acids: CALGVSSSGPIMYWGIRAVGLHYDKLIF.